These 10 T cell receptor beta chains came from one sample sequenced in a study of blood T cells in healthy people across ages. For the second PCR, which ran for about 6 to 11 cycles, a sample-barcoded 5' primer and a J-beta primer mix were used. TCRdb itself ran the 5' RACE reads through MiXCR, one entry per CDR3 protein. In the table there are approximately 680,000 distinct CDR3 sequences, about 30% of which are singletons. The sequencing sample was made of blood. Every receptor here comes from a woman at least 80 years old in good health.

This clonotype was observed at least ten times. V and J are TRBV29-1 and TRBJ2-3; 14 bases match TRBD2. The CDR3 totals 16 residues. CDR1 is SQVTM, CDR2 ANQGSEA, per germline. Trimming removed 8 bases from V and 0 bases from J; junction bases left unmatched: 7. The CDR3: CSTRTSGGTSTDTQYF. The CDR3, as DNA: TGCAGCACGAGGACTAGCGGGGGGACAAGCACAGATACGCAGTATTTT.

Concerning this clonotype itself: A much more abundant neighbour one base away suggests this may be a read error. The chain employs TRBV29-1 and TRBJ2-5, with 12 bases identical to TRBD2. The closer fit of TRBJ2-7 to the DNA end suggests the J call may be wrong. The length of the CDR3 is 14 residues. CDR1 is SQVTM and CDR2 is ANQGSEA in the germline V gene. The CDR3 protein is CSVEASGGAGEQYF. CDR3 nucleotides: TGCAGCGTTGAAGCTAGCGGGGGGGCAGGCGAGCAGTACTTC.

The chain employs TRBV29-1 and TRBJ1-2, with D unclear. Germline V CDR1 and CDR2: SQVTM, ANQGSEA. The CDR3 is 12 residues long. Trimming took 4 bases from V and 2 from J, leaving 8 bases between them. The CDR3 DNA is TGCAGCGTTGCAGCGACAAACTATGGCTACACCTTC. Amino acids: CSVAATNYGYTF.

This clonotype was seen a handful of times. This may be a read error, as it is one base from a much larger clone. V is TRBV6-6 and J is TRBJ2-3; perhaps TRBD1 as D (6 bases). This CDR3 has 14 residues. The germline V and J ends were trimmed by 6 bases and 7 bases, with 17 bases remaining between them. Per the germline V gene, CDR1 is MNHNY and CDR2 is SVGAGI (reference sequence). In DNA, the CDR3 is TGTGCCAGCAGCTCCGAACAGGGTCGGAATACGCAGTATTTT. It is translated as CASSSEQGRNTQYF.

The V gene is TRBV28, the J gene TRBJ1-2; D is unclear. V shed 3 bases and J shed 8 bases, with 7 bases lying between them. The CDR3 consists of 11 residues. CDR1 is MDHEN and CDR2 is SYDVKM in the germline V gene. As DNA, the CDR3 is TGTGCCAGCAGTTTTCAGGCGGGCTACACCTTC. As protein: CASSFQAGYTF.

In the case of this clonotype: Compared with germline, one end of the junction differs, possibly owing to a read error. The chain joins TRBV12-3 or TRBV12-4 to TRBJ2-3; 9 bases map to TRBD1. This CDR3 has 15 amino acids. CDR3 coding DNA: TGTGCCAGCAGTCGGGACAGGGCAAGAGCAGATATGCAGTATTTT. As protein: CASSRDRARADMQYF.

This clonotype was counted only a few times. This chain uses TRBV29-1 with TRBJ2-4, with a weak D call TRBD1 (6 bases). The germline V and J ends were trimmed by 7 bases and 15 bases, with 31 bases remaining between them. CDR1 is SQVTM, CDR2 ANQGSEA, per germline. The CDR3 has 15 residues. The CDR3 region is CSASSEMGALGERYF. CDR3 nucleotides: TGCAGCGCCTCCTCGGAAATGGGGGCTTTAGGGGAGCGGTACTTC.

The chain uses TRBV7-9 and TRBJ2-1; 11 nucleotides line up with TRBD2. Looked up from germline, CDR1 is SEHNR and CDR2 is FQNEAQ (reference sequence). The trim removed 5 bases at V and 6 bases at J, leaving 6 bases unmatched. This CDR3 contains 15 residues. CDR3 sequence reads: CASSTGTSGFNEQFF. The CDR3 DNA sequence: TGTGCCAGCAGCACCGGGACTAGCGGATTCAATGAGCAGTTCTTC.

CDR3 nucleotide sequence: TGTGCCAGCAGCTTAGAAGGGGTGCCCCCTGGCAATGAGCAGTTCTTC. Encoded protein: CASSLEGVPPGNEQFF. The chain couples TRBV7-9 to TRBJ2-1; the D gene is possibly TRBD1 (5 bases). The CDR3 loop spans 16 amino acids. V was cut by 1 base and J by 6 bases, with 16 bases left in between. Germline CDR1 SEHNR, CDR2 FQNEAQ (reference sequence).

This clonotype was picked up many times. V is TRBV2 and J is TRBJ1-6; D is undetermined. V lost 4 bases to trimming and J lost 10 bases, with 14 bases between them. The CDR3 is 14 residues long. From germline, CDR1 is SNHLY and CDR2 FYNNEI. The CDR3 region has the DNA TGTGCCAGCAGTGCCTCCAGCCGGCTCTCACCCCTCCACTTT. This translates into CASSASSRLSPLHF.